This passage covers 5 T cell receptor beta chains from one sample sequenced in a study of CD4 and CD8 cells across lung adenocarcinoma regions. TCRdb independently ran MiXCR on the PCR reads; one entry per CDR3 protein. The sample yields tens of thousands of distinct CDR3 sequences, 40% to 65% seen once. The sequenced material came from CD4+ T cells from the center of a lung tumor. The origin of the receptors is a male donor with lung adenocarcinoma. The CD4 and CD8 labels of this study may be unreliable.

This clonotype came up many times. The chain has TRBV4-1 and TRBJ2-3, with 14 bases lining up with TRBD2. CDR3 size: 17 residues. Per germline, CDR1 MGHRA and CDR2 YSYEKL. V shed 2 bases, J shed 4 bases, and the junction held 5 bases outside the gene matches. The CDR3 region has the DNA TGCGCCAGCAGCCAACCCGGACTAGCGGGAGGTGCAGATACGCAGTATTTT. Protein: CASSQPGLAGGADTQYF.

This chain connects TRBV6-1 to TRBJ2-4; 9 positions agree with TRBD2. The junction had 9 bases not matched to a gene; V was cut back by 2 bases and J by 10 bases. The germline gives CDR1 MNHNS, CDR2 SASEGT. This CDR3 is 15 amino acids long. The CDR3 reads CASSEMASGKEIQYF. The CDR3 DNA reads TGTGCCAGCAGTGAAATGGCTAGCGGGAAAGAGATTCAGTACTTC.

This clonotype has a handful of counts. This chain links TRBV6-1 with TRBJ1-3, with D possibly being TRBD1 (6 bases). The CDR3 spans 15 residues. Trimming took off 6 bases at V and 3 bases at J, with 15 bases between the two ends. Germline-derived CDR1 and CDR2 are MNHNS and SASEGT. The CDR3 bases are TGTGCCAGCAGGCCCAGGGGTTTTTTTGGAAACACCATATATTTT. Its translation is CASRPRGFFGNTIYF.

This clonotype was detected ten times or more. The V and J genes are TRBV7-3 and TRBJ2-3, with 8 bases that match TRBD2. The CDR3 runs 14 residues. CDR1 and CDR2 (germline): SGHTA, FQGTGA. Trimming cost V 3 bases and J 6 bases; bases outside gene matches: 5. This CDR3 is CASSLGLDGDTQYF. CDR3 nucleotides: TGTGCCAGCAGCTTGGGACTAGATGGCGATACGCAGTATTTT.

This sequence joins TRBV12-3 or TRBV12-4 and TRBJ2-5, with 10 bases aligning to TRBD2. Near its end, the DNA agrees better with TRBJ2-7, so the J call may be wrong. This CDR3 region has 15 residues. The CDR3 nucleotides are TGTGCCAGCAGTTTAGCGCTTAGCGGGAGGAACGAGCAGTACTTC. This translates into CASSLALSGRNEQYF.